This T cell receptor (beta chain) is from a study of OX40 agonist ivuxolimab in advanced cancers. Here immunoSEQ multiplex PCR was the method, and the copy in TCRdb shows in-frame clones only, minus some. The repertoire holds 37,000 or so clones, with around 84% as singletons. This clone showed up just a few times. Its antigen is unidentified. Findings and caveats of the study: The study found among the lowest clonal expansion in partial responders at 0.1-3.0 mg/kg. Researchers report that CD8+ T cells had, on average, more expanded clones than CD4+. CD4+ and CD8+ blood T cells expanded clonally by week 6 at 0.1 to 3.0 mg/kg.

Looked up from germline, CDR1 is SNHLY and CDR2 is FYNNEI. Trimming pared 9 bases from V and 4 bases from J, leaving 14 bases between. There are 13 residues in the CDR3. The chain combines TRBV2 with TRBJ2-3; either TRBD1 or TRBD2 may fit D (5 bases each). Sample: CD4+ or CD8+ T cells sorted from blood, taken in a trial of the OX40 agonist ivuxolimab. This sequence was found in an adult with an advanced solid tumor such as melanoma, head and neck, liver or kidney cancer. This CDR3 is CARRGGEADTQYF. The CDR3 DNA follows: TGTGCCAGACGTGGGGGAGAGGCAGATACGCAGTATTTT.